This TCR beta chain was identified during a study of human T cells and chemical hapten exposure. In TCRdb, the RACE reads were re-called with MiXCR into one record per CDR3 protein. The data show tens of thousands of distinct CDR3 sequences, more than 10% seen once. This clonotype was observed many times. Indicated time point: patch test 3, about 24 weeks after DPC sensitization. Treatment given: therapeutic diphenylcyclopropenone sensitization with weekly scalp DPC. The sequenced sample was whole blood, obtained in connection with sensitization to the hapten diphenylcyclopropenone (DPC). This TCR was sampled from a woman between 45 and 65 years old with alopecia areata. Some clones in this sample may be carry-over from other donors' samples.

In DNA, the CDR3 is TGCAGCGTTGGGACTAGCGGGAGGGGCTATGAGCAGTACTTC. The encoded protein is CSVGTSGRGYEQYF. The chain has TRBV29-1 and TRBJ2-7; 15 bases map to TRBD2. Germline V gene sequence: CDR1 SQVTM, CDR2 ANQGSEA. V lost 4 bases, J lost 7 bases, and 5 bases stayed unmatched. This CDR3 comprises 14 residues.